This TCR beta chain comes out of a study of human T cells and chemical hapten exposure. Study-level background: 2% DPC applied to a 2 cm by 2 cm arm area sensitized donors. Upper-back patch tests with 0.01% DPC were read at 6 days. Whole-study results and caveats: TCRs exceeding 1 in 1000 frequency stayed unchanged with DPC sensitization.

TCRdb ran MiXCR on the RACE reads and lists one entry per CDR3 protein. The sample holds under 400,000 distinct CDR3 sequences, about 5.1% seen once. In this sample, this clonotype turned up many times. Its antigen remains unidentified. This CDR3 has 15 amino acids. The V gene's germline CDR1 is SNHLY and CDR2 FYNNEI. The V segment lost 6 bases and the J segment 5 bases; nucleotides outside the gene matches: 5. Time point indicated: pre-sensitization, week 0. Noted treatment: therapeutic diphenylcyclopropenone sensitization with weekly scalp DPC. The source material was whole blood, sampled in connection with sensitization to the hapten diphenylcyclopropenone (DPC). This clonotype originated in a woman aged 45-65 years with alopecia areata. Some clones in this sample may be carry-over from other donors' samples. The V and J genes are TRBV2 and TRBJ2-1, with 12 bases that match TRBD1. The CDR3: CASRGGTGGHNEQFF. Here the CDR3 DNA reads TGTGCCAGCAGAGGAGGGACAGGGGGCCACAATGAGCAGTTCTTC.